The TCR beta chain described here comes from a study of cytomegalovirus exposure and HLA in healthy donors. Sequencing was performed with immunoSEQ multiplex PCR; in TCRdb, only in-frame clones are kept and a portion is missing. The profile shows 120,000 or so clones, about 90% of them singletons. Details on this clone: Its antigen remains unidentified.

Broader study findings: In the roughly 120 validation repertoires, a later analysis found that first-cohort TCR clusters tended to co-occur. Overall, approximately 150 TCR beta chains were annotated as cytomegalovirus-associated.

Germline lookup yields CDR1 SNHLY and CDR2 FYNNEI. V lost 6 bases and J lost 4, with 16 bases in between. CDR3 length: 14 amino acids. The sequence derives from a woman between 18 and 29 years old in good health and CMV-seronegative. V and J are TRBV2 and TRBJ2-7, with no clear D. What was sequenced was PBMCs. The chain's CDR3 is CASRRSDYSYEQYF. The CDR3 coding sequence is TGTGCCAGCAGGAGGAGTGATTATTCATACGAGCAGTACTTC.